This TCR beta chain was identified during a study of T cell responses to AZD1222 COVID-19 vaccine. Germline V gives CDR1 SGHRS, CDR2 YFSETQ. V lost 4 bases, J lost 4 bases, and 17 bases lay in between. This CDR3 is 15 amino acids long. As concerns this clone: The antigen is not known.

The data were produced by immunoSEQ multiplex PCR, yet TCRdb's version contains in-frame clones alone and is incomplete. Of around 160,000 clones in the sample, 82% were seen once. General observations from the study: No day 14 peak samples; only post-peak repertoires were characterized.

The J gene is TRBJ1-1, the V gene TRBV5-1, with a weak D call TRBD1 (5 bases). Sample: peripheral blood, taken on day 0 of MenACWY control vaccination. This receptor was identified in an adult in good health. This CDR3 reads CASSGGAAEATEAFF. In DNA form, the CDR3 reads TGCGCCAGCAGCGGGGGAGCGGCGGAGGCCACTGAAGCTTTCTTT. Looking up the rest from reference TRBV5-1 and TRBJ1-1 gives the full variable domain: KAGVTQTPRYLIKTRGQQVTLSCSPISGHRSVSWYQQTPGQGLQFLFEYFSETQRNKGNFPGRFSGRQFSNSRSEMNVSTLELGDSALYLCASSGGAAEATEAFFGQGTRLTVV.